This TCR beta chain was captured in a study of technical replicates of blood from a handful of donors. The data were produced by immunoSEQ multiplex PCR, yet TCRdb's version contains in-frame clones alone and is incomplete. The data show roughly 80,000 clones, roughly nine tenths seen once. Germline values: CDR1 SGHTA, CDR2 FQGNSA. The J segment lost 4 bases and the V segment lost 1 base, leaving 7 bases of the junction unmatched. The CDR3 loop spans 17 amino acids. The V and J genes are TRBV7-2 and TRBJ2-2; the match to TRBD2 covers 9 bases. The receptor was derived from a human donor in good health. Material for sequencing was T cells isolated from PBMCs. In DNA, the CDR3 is TGTGCCAGCAGCTTAGGGAGCGGGAGGATAGGCACCGGGGAGCTGTTTTTT. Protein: CASSLGSGRIGTGELFF.